This record looks at one T cell receptor (beta chain) sequence and its context. Clones were read by immunoSEQ multiplex PCR, and TCRdb kept only the in-frame ones, dropping some. The sample lists tens of thousands of clones, roughly 80% occurring once. Time point meaning: after dendritic cell vaccination, including at tumor progression/relapse. The data derive from a study of glioma-infiltrating T cells after dendritic cell vaccination. Across the whole study: Patients received autologous tumor lysate-pulsed dendritic cell vaccination between 2003 and 2012.

V was clipped by 4 bases and J by 4 bases; unmatched bases: 9. This CDR3 has 16 residues. CDR1 SGHTS and CDR2 YDEGEE come from the germline V gene. Sequencing was performed on blood, taken after dendritic cell vaccination. The sequence derives from a human donor with glioblastoma. The chain has TRBV5-8 and TRBJ1-5, with 9 bases that match TRBD1. The CDR3 protein is CASSGSTGGWNQPQHF. CDR3 nucleotide sequence: TGTGCCAGCAGCGGGAGCACAGGGGGCTGGAATCAGCCCCAGCATTTT.